This paragraph reports one T cell receptor beta chain. The antigen is not known. These data belong to a study of STAT3 mutations in large granular lymphocyte leukemia. Study-level results: Every T-cell large granular lymphocyte leukemia patient had at least one immunodominant TCR beta clonotype.

Produced via immunoSEQ multiplex PCR; TCRdb's table is partial and in-frame only. The data contain about 42,000 clones, about 81% of them seen just once; the ten biggest clones take up 0.43%. This CDR3 region has 21 residues. The germline V gene encodes CDR1 SGHRS and CDR2 YFSETQ. V lost 2 bases to trimming and J lost 2 bases; unmatched junction nucleotides: 17. The sequencing sample was made of PBMCs. V is TRBV5-1 and J is TRBJ2-1, with 12 bases matching TRBD2. This receptor was taken from a human donor with T large granular lymphocyte leukemia. Some clones in this sample may be carry-over from other donors' samples. CDR3 in amino acids: CASSLKTSGGTYTSAYNEQFF. Here the CDR3 DNA reads TGCGCCAGCAGCTTAAAAACTAGCGGGGGGACCTATACCTCCGCCTACAATGAGCAGTTCTTC. Variable domain in full (rest from reference TRBV5-1 and TRBJ2-1): KAGVTQTPRYLIKTRGQQVTLSCSPISGHRSVSWYQQTPGQGLQFLFEYFSETQRNKGNFPGRFSGRQFSNSRSEMNVSTLELGDSALYLCASSLKTSGGTYTSAYNEQFFGPGTRLTVL.